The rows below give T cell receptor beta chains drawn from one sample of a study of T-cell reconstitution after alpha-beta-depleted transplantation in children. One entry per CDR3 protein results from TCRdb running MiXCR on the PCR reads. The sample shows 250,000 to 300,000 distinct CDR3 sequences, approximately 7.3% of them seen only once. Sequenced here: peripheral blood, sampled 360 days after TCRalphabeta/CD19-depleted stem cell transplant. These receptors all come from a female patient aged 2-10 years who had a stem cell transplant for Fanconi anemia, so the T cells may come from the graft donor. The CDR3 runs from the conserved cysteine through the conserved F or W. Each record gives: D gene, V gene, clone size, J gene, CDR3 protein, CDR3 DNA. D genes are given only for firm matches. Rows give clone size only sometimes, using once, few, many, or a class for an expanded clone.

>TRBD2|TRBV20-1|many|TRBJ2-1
CSAWEGLGQFF
TGCAGTGCTTGGGAGGGGTTGGGGCAGTTCTTC
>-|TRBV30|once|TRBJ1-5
CAWSVSGHQPQHF
TGTGCCTGGAGTGTGTCGGGGCACCAGCCCCAGCATTTT
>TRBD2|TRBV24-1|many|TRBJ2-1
CATSDPLAGGHSEQFF
TGTGCCACCAGTGATCCTCTAGCGGGGGGGCACAGTGAGCAGTTCTTC
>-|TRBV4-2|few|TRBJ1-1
CASSQDSSGDTEAFF
TGTGCCAGCAGCCAAGATTCATCCGGGGACACTGAAGCTTTCTTT
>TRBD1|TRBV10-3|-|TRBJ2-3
CAISRDRDYTDTQYF
TGTGCCATCAGTCGGGACAGAGATTACACAGATACGCAGTATTTT
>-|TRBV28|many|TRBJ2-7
CASSVPGLAPWEQYF
TGTGCCAGCAGTGTCCCGGGACTGGCACCGTGGGAGCAGTACTTC
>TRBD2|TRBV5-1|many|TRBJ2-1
CASAQPGGHNEQFF
TGCGCCAGCGCCCAGCCGGGGGGTCACAATGAGCAGTTCTTC
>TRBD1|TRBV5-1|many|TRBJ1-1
CASSLTGDRRTEAFF
TGCGCCAGCAGCTTGACGGGGGACAGACGCACTGAAGCTTTCTTT
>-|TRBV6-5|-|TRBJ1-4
CASSYSFIRDSLFF
TGTGCCAGCAGTTACTCCTTTATCCGGGACTCACTGTTTTTT
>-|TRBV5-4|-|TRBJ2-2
CASSLGNRAGELFF
TGTGCCAGCAGCTTGGGGAACAGGGCCGGGGAGCTGTTTTTT
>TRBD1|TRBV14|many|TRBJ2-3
CASSFQGASSDTQYF
TGTGCCAGCAGCTTCCAGGGGGCTTCCTCGGATACGCAGTATTTT
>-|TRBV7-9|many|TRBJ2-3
CASSPSFGGVGPDTQYF
TGTGCCAGCAGCCCCAGCTTTGGGGGAGTGGGCCCAGATACGCAGTATTTT
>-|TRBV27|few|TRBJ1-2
CASSLTRGYGYTF
TGTGCCAGCAGTTTAACAAGGGGCTATGGCTACACCTTC
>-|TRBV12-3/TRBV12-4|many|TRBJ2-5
CASRTNLQETQYF
TGTGCCAGCAGGACTAACCTCCAAGAGACCCAGTACTTC
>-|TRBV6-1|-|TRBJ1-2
CASSRQPSRDYGYTF
TGTGCCAGCAGTAGACAGCCCTCGCGGGACTATGGCTACACCTTC
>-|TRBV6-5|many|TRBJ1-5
CASSYQGNQPQHF
TGTGCCAGCAGTTACCAGGGCAATCAGCCCCAGCATTTT
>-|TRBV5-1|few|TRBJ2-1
CASSLGVSREQFF
TGCGCCAGCAGCTTGGGGGTGAGCCGGGAGCAGTTCTTC
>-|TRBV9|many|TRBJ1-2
CASSVGPNYGYTF
TGTGCCAGCAGCGTAGGTCCCAACTATGGCTACACCTTC
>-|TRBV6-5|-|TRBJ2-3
CASSYSGADTQYF
TGTGCCAGCAGTTACTCTGGGGCTGATACGCAGTATTTT
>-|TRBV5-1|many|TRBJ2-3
CASSPVTSHLTDTQYF
TGCGCCAGCAGCCCAGTCACTAGCCACCTAACAGATACGCAGTATTTT
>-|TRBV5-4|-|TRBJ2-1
CAGSIPGTLGNEQFF
TGTGCCGGCAGCATTCCCGGGACCCTCGGCAATGAGCAGTTCTTC
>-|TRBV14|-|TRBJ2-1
CASSQDNYNEQFF
TGTGCCAGCAGCCAGGACAACTACAATGAGCAGTTCTTC
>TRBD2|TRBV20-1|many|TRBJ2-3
CSASPAGVVYTQYF
TGCAGTGCTAGTCCAGCGGGAGTGGTTTATACGCAGTATTTT
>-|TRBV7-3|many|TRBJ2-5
CASSLSGVKETQYF
TGTGCCAGCAGCTTAAGTGGGGTCAAAGAGACCCAGTACTTC
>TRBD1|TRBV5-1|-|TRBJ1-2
CASSSAPGTGDGYTF
TGCGCCAGCAGCTCAGCTCCGGGGACAGGGGATGGCTACACCTTC
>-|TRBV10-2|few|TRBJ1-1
CASSYAVINTEAFF
TGCGCCAGCAGTTATGCTGTTATAAACACTGAAGCTTTCTTT
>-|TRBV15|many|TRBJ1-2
CATSNLRYGYTF
TGTGCCACCAGCAACCTACGATATGGCTACACCTTC
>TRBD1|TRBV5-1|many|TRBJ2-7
CASSSLPGTDHYEQYF
TGCGCCAGCAGCTCCCTCCCCGGGACAGATCACTACGAGCAGTACTTC
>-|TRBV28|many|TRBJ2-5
CASTPFGRETQYF
TGTGCCAGCACCCCCTTTGGGCGAGAGACCCAGTACTTC
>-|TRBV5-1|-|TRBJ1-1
CASSVGSVVNTEAFF
TGCGCCAGCAGCGTCGGGTCCGTCGTTAACACTGAAGCTTTCTTT
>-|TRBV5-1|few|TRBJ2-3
CASSDTTQYPDTQYF
TGCGCCAGCAGCGATACTACTCAGTACCCAGATACGCAGTATTTT
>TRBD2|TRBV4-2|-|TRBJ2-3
CASSQISGVRAGTQYF
TGTGCCAGCAGCCAGATTAGCGGGGTACGTGCGGGTACGCAGTATTTT
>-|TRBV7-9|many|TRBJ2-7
CASSLGWGEQYF
TGTGCCAGCAGCTTAGGATGGGGCGAGCAGTACTTC
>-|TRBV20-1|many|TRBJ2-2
CSARDPGSRELFF
TGCAGTGCTAGAGATCCAGGGAGCAGGGAGCTGTTTTTT
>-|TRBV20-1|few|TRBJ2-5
CSARDIGATETQYF
TGCAGTGCTAGAGATATCGGGGCGACCGAGACCCAGTACTTC
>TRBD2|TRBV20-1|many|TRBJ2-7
CSARGLLAGYEQYF
TGCAGTGCTAGAGGTCTACTAGCGGGATACGAGCAGTACTTC
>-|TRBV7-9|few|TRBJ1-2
CASSLAVVNYGYTF
TGTGCCAGCAGCTTAGCTGTCGTGAACTATGGCTACACCTTC
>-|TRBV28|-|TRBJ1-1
CASSFPRHPTEAFF
TGTGCCAGCAGTTTCCCTCGACACCCCACTGAAGCTTTCTTT
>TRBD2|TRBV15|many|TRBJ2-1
CATSASIGTRLPNEQFF
TGTGCCACCAGCGCTTCGATCGGGACTAGACTACCTAATGAGCAGTTCTTC
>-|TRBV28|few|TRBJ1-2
CASSLIGAVAGYTF
TGTGCCAGCAGTTTAATAGGGGCCGTAGCTGGCTACACCTTC
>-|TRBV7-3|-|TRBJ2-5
CASSLTRPETQYF
TGTGCCAGCAGCTTAACACGCCCCGAGACCCAGTACTTC
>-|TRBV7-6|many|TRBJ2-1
CASSLRGGANEQFF
TGTGCCAGCAGCTTAAGGGGGGGGGCAAATGAGCAGTTCTTC
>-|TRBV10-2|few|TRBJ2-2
CASELAGELFF
TGCGCCAGCGAACTAGCCGGGGAGCTGTTTTTT
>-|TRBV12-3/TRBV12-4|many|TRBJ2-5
CASTLGETQYF
TGTGCCAGCACCCTAGGGGAGACCCAGTACTTC
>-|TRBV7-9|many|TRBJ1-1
CASSLAGGSWTEAFF
TGTGCCAGCAGCTTAGCAGGGGGTAGTTGGACTGAAGCTTTCTTT
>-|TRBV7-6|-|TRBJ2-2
CASSLSSGSTGELFF
TGTGCCAGCAGCTTATCCAGCGGATCAACCGGGGAGCTGTTTTTT
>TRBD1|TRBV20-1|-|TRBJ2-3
CSARGTVGGTDTQYF
TGCAGTGCTAGGGGGACAGTGGGAGGCACAGATACGCAGTATTTT
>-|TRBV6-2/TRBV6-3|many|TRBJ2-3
CASSYTVSTDTQYF
TGTGCCAGCAGTTACACAGTGAGCACAGATACGCAGTATTTT
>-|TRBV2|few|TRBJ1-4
CASSVVANEKLFF
TGTGCCAGCAGTGTGGTTGCTAATGAAAAACTGTTTTTT
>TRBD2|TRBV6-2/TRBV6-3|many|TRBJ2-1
CASTPFGGTSGDNEQFF
TGTGCCAGCACCCCATTCGGGGGGACTAGCGGTGACAATGAGCAGTTCTTC
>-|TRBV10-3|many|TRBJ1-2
CAISESYSQYGYTF
TGTGCCATCAGTGAGTCGTACTCGCAGTATGGCTACACCTTC
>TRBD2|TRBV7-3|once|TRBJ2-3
CASSRGTSGGGSTDTQYF
TGTGCCAGCAGCCGAGGGACTAGCGGGGGCGGTAGCACAGATACGCAGTATTTT
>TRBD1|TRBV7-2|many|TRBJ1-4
CASSLAATGNEKLFF
TGTGCCAGCAGCTTAGCAGCGACAGGGAATGAAAAACTGTTTTTT